A selection of T cell receptor beta chains follows, all from one sample in a study of blood T cell repertoires in COVID-19. TCRdb's copy holds only in-frame clones and misses some; the assay was immunoSEQ multiplex PCR. The sample has 200,000 to 300,000 clones, around 90% seen once. Sequenced material: PBMCs or T cells enriched from blood (not recorded which). The receptor set was obtained from a woman in her thirties or forties who had been exposed to COVID-19. Each CDR3 is given with its conserved first and last residue. Fields, in order: D gene, J gene, clone size, V gene, CDR3 protein, CDR3 DNA. The D gene is left open where the match is weak. Size is stated for part of the rows, as once, few or many counts, or as a class when the clone is expanded.

.	TRBJ1-5	.	TRBV5-5	CASSEITGYQPQHF	TGTGCCAGCAGCGAGATCACAGGGTATCAGCCCCAGCATTTT
.	TRBJ1-1	.	TRBV3-1/TRBV3-2	CASSPRGNTEAFF	TGTGCCAGCAGCCCCCGGGGGAACACTGAAGCTTTCTTT
.	TRBJ1-1	.	TRBV7-6	CASSLSGGDTEAFF	TGTGCCAGCAGCTTATCGGGAGGAGACACTGAAGCTTTCTTT
TRBD1	TRBJ1-1	once	TRBV28	CASGTGTQAFF	TGTGCCAGCGGGACAGGGACTCAAGCTTTCTTT
.	TRBJ1-2	.	TRBV29-1	CSVDRDHGYTF	TGCAGCGTTGACAGGGATCATGGCTACACCTTC
TRBD1	TRBJ1-2	.	TRBV3-1/TRBV3-2	CASSPGQRIRYTF	TGTGCCAGCAGCCCGGGACAGCGTATCCGCTACACCTTC
TRBD2	TRBJ2-1	.	TRBV6-6	CASRTWTSGANEQFF	TGTGCCAGCAGAACCTGGACTAGCGGGGCGAATGAGCAGTTCTTC
TRBD2	TRBJ2-1	.	TRBV7-9	CASSFYRTSGGSYNEQFF	TGTGCCAGCAGCTTCTATAGGACTAGCGGGGGGTCCTACAATGAGCAGTTCTTC
TRBD2	TRBJ2-1	.	TRBV4-3	CASSQGLAEEQFF	TGCGCCAGCAGCCAAGGACTAGCTGAGGAGCAGTTCTTC
TRBD1	TRBJ2-4	.	TRBV6-5	CASRGMDRGKNIQYF	TGTGCCAGCAGGGGGATGGACAGGGGCAAAAACATTCAGTACTTC
.	TRBJ2-4	.	TRBV4-3	CASSLASENIQYF	TGCGCCAGCAGCCTGGCTAGCGAAAACATTCAGTACTTC
.	TRBJ1-3	.	TRBV18	CASSLFPGETGNTIYF	TGTGCCAGCTCACTCTTTCCAGGGGAGACTGGAAACACCATATATTTT
.	TRBJ2-3	.	TRBV14	CASSFSGSDTQYF	TGTGCCAGCAGCTTTAGCGGTTCAGATACGCAGTATTTT
.	TRBJ1-1	.	TRBV14	CASSQVTRAVLTHTEAFF	TGTGCCAGCAGCCAAGTTACCCGAGCGGTCCTCACCCACACTGAAGCTTTCTTT
TRBD1	TRBJ1-5	.	TRBV28	CASSLGRGRQPQHF	TGTGCCAGCAGTTTGGGCAGGGGGCGACAGCCCCAGCATTTT
.	TRBJ1-3	.	TRBV7-9	CASSLGRSGSGNTIYF	TGTGCCAGCAGCTTAGGGCGGTCAGGGTCTGGAAACACCATATATTTT
.	TRBJ1-1	.	TRBV7-9	CASSPGAFF	TGTGCCAGCAGTCCGGGGGCTTTCTTT
.	TRBJ1-6	.	TRBV4-3	CASSQDSAGRGSPLHF	TGCGCCAGCAGCCAAGATTCGGCAGGGCGGGGATCACCCCTCCACTTT
TRBD1	TRBJ2-2	.	TRBV5-1	CASSSTGQGDGELFF	TGTGCCAGCAGCTCTACCGGACAGGGTGACGGGGAGCTGTTTTTT
TRBD1	TRBJ2-7	.	TRBV7-2	CASSLRDSSYEQYF	TGTGCCAGCAGCTTAAGGGACAGCTCCTACGAGCAGTACTTC
.	TRBJ2-1	.	TRBV7-8	CASSLLGAGAVYNEQFF	TGTGCCAGCAGCCTTCTTGGGGCAGGGGCGGTCTACAATGAGCAGTTCTTC
TRBD1	TRBJ1-3	.	TRBV10-3	CAISVEGDSFSGNTIYF	TGTGCCATCAGTGTAGAGGGGGACAGTTTCTCTGGAAACACCATATATTTT
TRBD1	TRBJ2-2	few	TRBV9	CASSPRAGQGGTRELFF	TGTGCCAGCAGCCCGAGGGCGGGACAGGGGGGGACGCGGGAGCTGTTTTTT
.	TRBJ1-5	.	TRBV6-5	CASTWTGVSNQPQHF	TGTGCCAGCACCTGGACGGGAGTAAGCAATCAGCCCCAGCATTTT
.	TRBJ2-5	once	TRBV3-1/TRBV3-2	CASSQGQAYPGETQYF	TGTGCCAGCAGCCAAGGACAGGCCTATCCAGGGGAGACCCAGTACTTC
.	TRBJ1-6	.	TRBV30	CAWSIAGINSPLHF	TGTGCCTGGAGCATCGCAGGGATTAATTCACCCCTCCACTTT
TRBD2	TRBJ2-5	.	TRBV7-2	CASSLPTSLQETQYF	TGTGCCAGCAGCTTACCGACTAGCTTACAAGAGACCCAGTACTTC
TRBD1	TRBJ2-7	.	TRBV5-8	CASTEQGAEEQYF	TGTGCCAGCACCGAGCAGGGGGCGGAGGAGCAGTACTTC
.	TRBJ1-2	.	TRBV28	CASLGPQGFYGYTF	TGTGCCAGCCTCGGACCGCAGGGCTTCTATGGCTACACCTTC
.	TRBJ1-4	.	TRBV4-2	CASSQVWGQNEKLFF	TGTGCCAGCAGCCAAGTGTGGGGGCAAAATGAAAAACTGTTTTTT
TRBD1	TRBJ2-5	.	TRBV28	CASSFGTGWVETQYF	TGTGCCAGCAGTTTTGGGACAGGGTGGGTAGAGACCCAGTACTTC
TRBD1	TRBJ1-2	.	TRBV7-2	CASSLAWDRGPHGYTF	TGTGCCAGCAGCTTAGCGTGGGACAGAGGACCTCATGGCTACACCTTC
.	TRBJ1-1	.	TRBV5-1	CASSLAGLMNTEAFF	TGCGCCAGCAGCTTGGCAGGGCTCATGAACACTGAAGCTTTCTTT
TRBD2	TRBJ2-1	.	TRBV24-1	CATSVTSGSSYNEQFF	TGTGCCACCAGTGTTACTAGCGGGAGCTCCTACAATGAGCAGTTCTTC
.	TRBJ1-5	.	TRBV7-2	CASSQDGGNQPQHF	TGTGCCAGCAGCCAGGATGGTGGCAATCAGCCCCAGCATTTT
TRBD1	TRBJ2-3	.	TRBV3-1/TRBV3-2	CASSPDRGRGDTQYF	TGTGCCAGCAGCCCTGACAGGGGCCGTGGGGATACGCAGTATTTT
.	TRBJ1-3	.	TRBV30	CAWSGTWGNGNTIYF	TGTGCCTGGAGCGGGACTTGGGGTAACGGAAACACCATATATTTT
.	TRBJ1-1	.	TRBV11-3	CASSLASAGTEAFF	TGTGCCAGCAGCTTAGCTTCCGCGGGGACTGAAGCTTTCTTT
.	TRBJ1-6	.	TRBV11-2	CASSFSGPNSPLHF	TGTGCCAGCAGCTTCTCAGGTCCTAATTCACCCCTCCACTTT
.	TRBJ1-1	once	TRBV15	CATSRDYSGNTEAFF	TGTGCCACCAGCAGAGATTATTCGGGGAACACTGAAGCTTTCTTT
.	TRBJ2-1	once	TRBV5-1	CASSHRDYNEQFF	TGCGCCAGCAGCCACAGGGACTACAATGAGCAGTTCTTC
.	TRBJ1-3	.	TRBV11-2	CASSLVRWGAGNTIYF	TGTGCCAGCAGCTTAGTGAGATGGGGAGCTGGAAACACCATATATTTT
TRBD2	TRBJ2-1	.	TRBV7-3	CASSLFPGGRWIKFF	TGTGCCAGCAGCTTGTTTCCGGGAGGTCGGTGGATCAAGTTCTTC
.	TRBJ1-4	.	TRBV5-6	CASSLEREATNEKLFF	TGTGCCAGCAGCTTGGAAAGGGAGGCAACTAATGAAAAACTGTTTTTT
TRBD1	TRBJ2-3	.	TRBV5-1	CASSLEGAEDTQYF	TGCGCCAGCAGCTTGGAGGGGGCGGAAGATACGCAGTATTTT
.	TRBJ2-7	.	TRBV5-6	CASSPGVYEQYF	TGTGCCAGCAGCCCCGGAGTCTACGAGCAGTACTTC
.	TRBJ2-1	.	TRBV6-5	CASSYEYNEQFF	TGTGCCAGCAGTTACGAGTATAATGAGCAGTTCTTC
TRBD2	TRBJ2-1	.	TRBV7-2	CASSLRPGLVVHEQFF	TGTGCCAGCAGCTTAAGGCCGGGACTAGTAGTCCATGAGCAGTTCTTC
.	TRBJ1-2	.	TRBV2	CASSPVPLRQVDGYTF	TGTGCCAGCAGCCCCGTCCCCCTGCGACAGGTCGATGGCTACACCTTC
.	TRBJ1-1	.	TRBV5-5	CASSLVTGTEAFF	TGTGCCAGCAGCTTGGTGACAGGCACTGAAGCTTTCTTT
.	TRBJ2-5	once	TRBV19	CASSIRGQETQYF	TGTGCCAGTAGTATCAGGGGCCAAGAGACCCAGTACTTC
TRBD1	TRBJ1-2	.	TRBV4-2	CASSQAAGGFGDYGYTF	TGTGCCAGCAGCCAAGCGGCAGGGGGCTTCGGGGACTATGGCTACACCTTC
.	TRBJ1-6	.	TRBV2	CASSQDRSSYNSPLHF	TGTGCCAGCAGTCAAGACAGGAGCTCCTATAATTCACCCCTCCACTTT
TRBD1	TRBJ1-4	.	TRBV30	CAWSRGQWDEKLFF	TGTGCCTGGAGTAGGGGGCAGTGGGATGAAAAACTGTTTTTT
.	TRBJ1-2	.	TRBV14	CASSQENSPPGGGYTF	TGTGCCAGCAGCCAAGAGAACAGCCCGCCGGGAGGTGGCTACACCTTC
TRBD1	TRBJ1-2	.	TRBV18	CASSPPQGANGYTF	TGTGCCAGCTCACCACCGCAGGGGGCGAATGGCTACACCTTC
TRBD2	TRBJ2-1	.	TRBV19	CASTRGTSRSYNEQFF	TGTGCCAGTACCCGGGGGACTAGCCGCTCCTACAATGAGCAGTTCTTC
.	TRBJ1-1	.	TRBV19	CASSVELNTEAFF	TGTGCCAGTAGTGTCGAGTTGAACACTGAAGCTTTCTTT
TRBD1	TRBJ1-1	.	TRBV7-2	CASSPLWDSEAFF	TGTGCCAGCAGCCCCTTGTGGGACAGTGAAGCTTTCTTT
.	TRBJ2-3	once	TRBV19	CASSPRTGDRTIFSTDTQYF	TGTGCCAGTAGTCCCCGCACGGGGGACAGAACTATCTTTAGCACAGATACGCAGTATTTT